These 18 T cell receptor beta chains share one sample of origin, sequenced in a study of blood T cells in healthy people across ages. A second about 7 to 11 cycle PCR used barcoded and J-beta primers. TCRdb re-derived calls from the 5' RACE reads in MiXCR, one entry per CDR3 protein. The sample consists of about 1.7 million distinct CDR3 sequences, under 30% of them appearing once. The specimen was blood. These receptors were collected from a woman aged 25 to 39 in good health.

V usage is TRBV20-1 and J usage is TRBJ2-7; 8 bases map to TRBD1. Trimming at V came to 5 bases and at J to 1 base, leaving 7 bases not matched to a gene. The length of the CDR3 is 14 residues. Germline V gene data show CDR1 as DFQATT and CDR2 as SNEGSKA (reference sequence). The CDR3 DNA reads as TGCAGTGCTTTCCAGGGGGCGCGATCCTACGAGCAGTACTTC. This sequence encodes CSAFQGARSYEQYF.

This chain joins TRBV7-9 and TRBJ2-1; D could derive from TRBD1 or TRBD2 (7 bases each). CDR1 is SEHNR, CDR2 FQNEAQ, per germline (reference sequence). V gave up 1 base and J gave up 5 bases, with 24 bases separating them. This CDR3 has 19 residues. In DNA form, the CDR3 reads TGTGCCAGCAGCTTAGGTCCAGGGGGGGCCCGTTTGCCTCACAATGAGCAGTTCTTC. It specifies CASSLGPGGARLPHNEQFF. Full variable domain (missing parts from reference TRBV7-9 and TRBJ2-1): DTGVSQNPRHKITKRGQNVTFRCDPISEHNRLYWYRQTLGQGPEFLTYFQNEAQLEKSRLLSDRFSAERPKGSFSTLEIQRTEQGDSAMYLCASSLGPGGARLPHNEQFFGPGTRLTVL.

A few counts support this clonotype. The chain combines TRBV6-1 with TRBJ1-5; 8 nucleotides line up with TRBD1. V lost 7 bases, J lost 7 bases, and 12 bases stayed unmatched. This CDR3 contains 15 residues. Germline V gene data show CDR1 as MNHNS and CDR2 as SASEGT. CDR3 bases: TGTGCCAGCAACCCCGATGGACAGGGTGTACAGCCCCAGCATTTT. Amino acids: CASNPDGQGVQPQHF.

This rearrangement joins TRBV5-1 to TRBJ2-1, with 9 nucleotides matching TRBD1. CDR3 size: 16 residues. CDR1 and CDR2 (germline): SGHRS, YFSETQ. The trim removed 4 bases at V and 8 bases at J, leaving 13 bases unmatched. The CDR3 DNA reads TGCGCCAGCAGCGTGGGACAGGGAGGGAAATCCGATGAGCAGTTCTTC. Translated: CASSVGQGGKSDEQFF.

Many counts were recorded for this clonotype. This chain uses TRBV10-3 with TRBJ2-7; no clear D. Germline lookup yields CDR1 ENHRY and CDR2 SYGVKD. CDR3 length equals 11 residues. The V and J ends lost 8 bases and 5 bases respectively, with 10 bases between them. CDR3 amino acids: CAIEEGHEQYF. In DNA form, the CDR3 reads TGTGCCATCGAAGAAGGGCACGAGCAGTACTTC.

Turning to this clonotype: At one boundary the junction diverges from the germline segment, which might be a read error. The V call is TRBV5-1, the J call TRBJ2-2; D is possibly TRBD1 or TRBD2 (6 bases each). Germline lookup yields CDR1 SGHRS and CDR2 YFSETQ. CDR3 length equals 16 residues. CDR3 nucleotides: TGCGCCAGCGGCTTGCTCGGACGGGGGCCCACCGGGGAGCTGTTTTTT. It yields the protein CASGLLGRGPTGELFF.

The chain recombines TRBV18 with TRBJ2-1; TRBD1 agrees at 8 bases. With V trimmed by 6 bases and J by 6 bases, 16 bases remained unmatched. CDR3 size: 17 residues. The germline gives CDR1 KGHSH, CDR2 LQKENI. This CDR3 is CASSPSFRTGISNEQFF. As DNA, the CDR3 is TGTGCCAGCTCCCCAAGTTTTCGGACAGGGATCTCCAATGAGCAGTTCTTC.

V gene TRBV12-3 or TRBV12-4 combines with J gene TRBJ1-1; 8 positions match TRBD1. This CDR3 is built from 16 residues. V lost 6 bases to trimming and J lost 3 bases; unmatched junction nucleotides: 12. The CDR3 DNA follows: TGTGCCAGCAGGGCTAGGACAGGGTCTGGTTACACTGAAGCTTTCTTT. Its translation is CASRARTGSGYTEAFF.

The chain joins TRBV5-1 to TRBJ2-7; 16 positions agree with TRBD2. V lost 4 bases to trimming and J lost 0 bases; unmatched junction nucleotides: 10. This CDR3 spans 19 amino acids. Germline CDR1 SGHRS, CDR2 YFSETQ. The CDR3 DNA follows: TGCGCCAGCAGCCCGGGACTAGCGGGAGGGCCTTTGGGCTCCTACGAGCAGTACTTC. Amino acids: CASSPGLAGGPLGSYEQYF.

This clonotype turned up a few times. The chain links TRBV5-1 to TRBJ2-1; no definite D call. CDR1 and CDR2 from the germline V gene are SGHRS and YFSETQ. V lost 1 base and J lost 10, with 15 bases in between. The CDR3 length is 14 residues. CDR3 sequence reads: CASSLTTPSSEQFF. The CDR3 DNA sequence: TGCGCCAGCAGCTTGACTACCCCATCCTCGGAGCAGTTCTTC.

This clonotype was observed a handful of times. CDR3 in DNA: TGCGCCAGCAGAGATGTAGACAGAGCCTTCAATGAGCAGTTCTTC. Translation: CASRDVDRAFNEQFF. This chain connects TRBV5-1 to TRBJ2-1; D is perhaps TRBD1 (5 bases). The CDR3 sequence is 15 residues long. The germline gives CDR1 SGHRS, CDR2 YFSETQ. Trimming pared 5 bases from V and 6 bases from J, leaving 18 bases between.

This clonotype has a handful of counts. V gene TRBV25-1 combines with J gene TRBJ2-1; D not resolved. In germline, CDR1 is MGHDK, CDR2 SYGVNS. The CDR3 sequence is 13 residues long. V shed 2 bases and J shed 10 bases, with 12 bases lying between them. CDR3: CASSESPIEEQFF. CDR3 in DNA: TGTGCCAGCAGTGAAAGCCCGATTGAGGAGCAGTTCTTC.

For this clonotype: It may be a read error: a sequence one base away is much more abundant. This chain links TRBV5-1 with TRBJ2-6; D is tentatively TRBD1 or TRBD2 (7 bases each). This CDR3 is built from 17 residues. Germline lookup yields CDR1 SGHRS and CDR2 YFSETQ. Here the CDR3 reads CASSVQGGGSGANVRTF. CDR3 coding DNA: TGCGCCAGCAGCGTACAGGGAGGGGGCTCTGGGGCCAACGTCCGGACTTTC. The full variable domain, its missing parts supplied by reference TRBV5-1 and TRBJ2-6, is KAGVTQTPRYLIKTRGQQVTLSCSPISGHRSVSWYQQTPGQGLQFLFEYFSETQRNKGNFPGRFSGRQFSNSRSEMNVSTLELGDSALYLCASSVQGGGSGANVRTFGAGSRLTVL.

The CDR3 spells CSARFREPYEQYF. The CDR3 DNA follows: TGCAGTGCTAGATTCAGGGAACCCTACGAGCAGTACTTC. The gene calls are TRBV20-1 and TRBJ2-7; D may be TRBD1 (5 bases). CDR3 length: 13 amino acids. V was trimmed by 2 bases and J by 2 bases, leaving 10 bases between them. CDR1 is DFQATT, CDR2 SNEGSKA, per germline (reference sequence).

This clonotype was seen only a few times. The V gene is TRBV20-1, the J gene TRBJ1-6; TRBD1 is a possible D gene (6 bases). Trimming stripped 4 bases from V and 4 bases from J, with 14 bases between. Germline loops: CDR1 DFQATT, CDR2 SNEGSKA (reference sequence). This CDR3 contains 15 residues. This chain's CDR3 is CSANVGQNYNSPLHF. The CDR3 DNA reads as TGCAGTGCTAACGTCGGACAGAATTATAATTCACCCCTCCACTTT.

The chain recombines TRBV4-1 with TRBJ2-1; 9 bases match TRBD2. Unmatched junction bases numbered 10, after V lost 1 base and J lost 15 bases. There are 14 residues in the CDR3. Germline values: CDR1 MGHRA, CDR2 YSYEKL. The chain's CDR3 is CASSQGLAALAAFF. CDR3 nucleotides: TGCGCCAGCAGCCAAGGACTAGCGGCTTTGGCCGCGTTCTTC.

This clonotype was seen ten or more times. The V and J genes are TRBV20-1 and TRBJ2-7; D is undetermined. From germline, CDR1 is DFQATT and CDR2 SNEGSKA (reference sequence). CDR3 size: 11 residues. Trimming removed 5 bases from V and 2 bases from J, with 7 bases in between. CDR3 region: CSAGQTYEQYF. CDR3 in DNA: TGCAGTGCTGGTCAAACCTACGAGCAGTACTTC.

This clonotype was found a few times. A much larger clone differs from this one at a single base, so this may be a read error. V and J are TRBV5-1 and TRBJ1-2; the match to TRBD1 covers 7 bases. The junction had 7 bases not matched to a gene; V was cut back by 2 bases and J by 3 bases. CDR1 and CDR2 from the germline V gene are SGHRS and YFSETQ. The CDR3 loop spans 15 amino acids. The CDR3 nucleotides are TGCGCCAGCAGCTTTACAGGGGAAACTGACTATGGCTACACCTTC. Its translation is CASSFTGETDYGYTF.